This note documents a single TCR beta chain sequence. The data derive from a study of OX40 agonist ivuxolimab in advanced cancers. Using immunoSEQ multiplex PCR, the repertoire was profiled, and TCRdb retains in-frame clones only, with some absent. The sample has some 89,000 clones; around 80% are singletons. V was clipped by 3 bases and J by 1 base, with 8 bases between them. Germline lookup yields CDR1 LGHNA and CDR2 YNFKEQ. The CDR3 runs to 14 residues. The sequence derives from an adult with an advanced solid tumor such as melanoma, head and neck, liver or kidney cancer. The sequencing here drew on CD4+ or CD8+ T cells sorted from blood, taken in a trial of the OX40 agonist ivuxolimab. V gene TRBV4-2 combines with J gene TRBJ2-3, with D perhaps TRBD1 (6 bases). The CDR3 spells CASSQTGRTDTQYF. The DNA of the CDR3 is TGTGCCAGCAGCCAGACAGGACGCACAGATACGCAGTATTTT.